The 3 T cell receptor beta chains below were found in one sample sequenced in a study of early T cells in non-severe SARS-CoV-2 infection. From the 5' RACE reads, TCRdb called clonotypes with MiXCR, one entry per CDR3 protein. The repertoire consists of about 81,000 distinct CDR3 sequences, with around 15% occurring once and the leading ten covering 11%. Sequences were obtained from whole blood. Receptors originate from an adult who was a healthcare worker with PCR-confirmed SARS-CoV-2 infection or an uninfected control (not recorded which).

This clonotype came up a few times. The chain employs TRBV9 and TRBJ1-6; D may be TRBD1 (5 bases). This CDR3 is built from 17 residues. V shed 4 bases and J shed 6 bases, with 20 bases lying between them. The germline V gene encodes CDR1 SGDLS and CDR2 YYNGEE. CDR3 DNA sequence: TGTGCCAGCAGCCCAAAGTTGGGGCAGAGTCCTAATTCACCCCTCCACTTT. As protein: CASSPKLGQSPNSPLHF.

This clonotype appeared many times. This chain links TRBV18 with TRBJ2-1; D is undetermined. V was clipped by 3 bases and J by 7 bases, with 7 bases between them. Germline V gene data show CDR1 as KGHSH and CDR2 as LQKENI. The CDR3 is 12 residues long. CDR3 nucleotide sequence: TGTGCCAGCTCACCTCCCCTTAATGAGCAGTTCTTC. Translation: CASSPPLNEQFF.

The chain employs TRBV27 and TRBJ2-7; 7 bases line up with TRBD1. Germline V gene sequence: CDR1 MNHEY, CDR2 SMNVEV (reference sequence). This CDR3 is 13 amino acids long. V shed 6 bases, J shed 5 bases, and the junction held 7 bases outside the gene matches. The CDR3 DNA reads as TGTGCCAGCAGAACCAGGACAGGTCACGAGCAGTACTTC. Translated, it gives CASRTRTGHEQYF.